This TCR beta chain came from a study of T cell repertoires in cytomegalovirus infection. In the study overall: Both recently identified HLA-C-restricted and well-studied HLA-B-restricted CMV epitopes were used in the study. Overall study results and limits: CMV-specific HLA-C-restricted TCR beta clonotypes dominated the ex vivo response.

A remark on this clonotype: Its target is not known.

V was pared by 5 bases and J by 4 bases, with 15 bases between. There are 15 residues in the CDR3. Germline loops: CDR1 SEHNR, CDR2 FQNEAQ (reference sequence). TCRdb analysed the reads with MiXCR anew, one entry per CDR3 protein. Of around 710,000 distinct CDR3 sequences listed, 25% to 35% are singletons. The rearrangement uses TRBV7-9 and TRBJ1-5; D is unresolved. The sequence was obtained from a human donor in good health (CMV status not recorded). Some clones in this sample may be carry-over from other donors' samples. Material: cultured CD8+ T cells from PBMCs, obtained from culture after CMV antigen stimulation. CDR3 amino acids: CASSGSEEINQPQHF. The CDR3 DNA follows: TGTGCCAGCAGCGGGTCGGAGGAGATAAATCAGCCCCAGCATTTT.